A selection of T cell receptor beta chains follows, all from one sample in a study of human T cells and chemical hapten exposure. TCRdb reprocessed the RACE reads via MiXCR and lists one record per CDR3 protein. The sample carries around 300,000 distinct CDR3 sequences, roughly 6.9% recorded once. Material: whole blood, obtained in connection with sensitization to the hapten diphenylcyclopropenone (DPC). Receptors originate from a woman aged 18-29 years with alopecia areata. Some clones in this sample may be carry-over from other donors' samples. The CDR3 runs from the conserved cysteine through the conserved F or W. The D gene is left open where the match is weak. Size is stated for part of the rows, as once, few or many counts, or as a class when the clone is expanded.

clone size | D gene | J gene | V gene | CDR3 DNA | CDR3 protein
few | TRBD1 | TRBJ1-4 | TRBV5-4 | TGTGCCAGCAGCCGGACAGGGGAGGAAAAACTGTTTTTT | CASSRTGEEKLFF
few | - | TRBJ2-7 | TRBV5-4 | TGTGCCAGCAGCTTGAAGTCCCACGAGCAGTACTTC | CASSLKSHEQYF
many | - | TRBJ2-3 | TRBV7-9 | TGTGCCAGCAGCTGGGACACAGATACGCAGTATTTT | CASSWDTDTQYF
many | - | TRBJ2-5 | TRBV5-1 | TGCGCCAGCAGCTTGCACGCAAACTTCGAGACCCAGTACTTC | CASSLHANFETQYF
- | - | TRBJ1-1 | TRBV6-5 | TGTGCCAGCAGTTACTCTTGGGGCGCTGAAGCTTTCTTT | CASSYSWGAEAFF
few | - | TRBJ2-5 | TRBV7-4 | TGTGCCCCGCAGGGCCAGAAGACCCAGTACTTC | CAPQGQKTQYF
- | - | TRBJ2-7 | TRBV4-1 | TGCGCCAGCAGCCAAGATTACCCCTACGAGCAGTACTTC | CASSQDYPYEQYF
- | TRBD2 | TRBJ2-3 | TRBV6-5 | TGTGCCAGCAGTTACACAAGACTACTAGCGGGGCAGGGTACAGATACGCAGTATTTT | CASSYTRLLAGQGTDTQYF
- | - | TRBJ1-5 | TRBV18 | TGTGCCAGCTCACCCGGCGGGGTAAATCAGCCCCAGCATTTT | CASSPGGVNQPQHF
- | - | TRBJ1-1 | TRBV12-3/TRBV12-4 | TGTGCCAGCAGTGAACGAAACACTGAAGCTTTCTTT | CASSERNTEAFF
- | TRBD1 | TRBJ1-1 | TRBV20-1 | TGCAGTGCTAGACCCCTTAAACAGGGGGCTTGGACTGAAGCTTTCTTT | CSARPLKQGAWTEAFF
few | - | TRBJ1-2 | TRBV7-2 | TGTGCCAGCAGCTCACAGGGACTCTATGGCTACACCTTC | CASSSQGLYGYTF
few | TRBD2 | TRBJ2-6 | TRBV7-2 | TGTGCCAGCAGCTTAATGGGTCTAGCGGGAAGTGGGGCCAACGTCCTGACTTTC | CASSLMGLAGSGANVLTF
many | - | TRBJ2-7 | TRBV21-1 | TGTGCCAGCAGCAGGCGGACAGTTTACGAGCAGTACTTC | CASSRRTVYEQYF
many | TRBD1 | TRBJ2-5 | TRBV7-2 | TGTGCCAGCAGCCAAGCCGGGACAGGAGCGTACCAAGAGACCCAGTACTTC | CASSQAGTGAYQETQYF
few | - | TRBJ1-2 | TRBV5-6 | TGTGCCAGCAGGTACGATGGAGGGAGTATTCACTATGGCTACACCTTC | CASRYDGGSIHYGYTF
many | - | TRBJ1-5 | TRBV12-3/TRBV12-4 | TGTGCCAGCAGTTTAGTAGGGACCCGGCCCCAGCATTTT | CASSLVGTRPQHF
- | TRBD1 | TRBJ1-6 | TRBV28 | TGTGCCAGCAGACCGGGACAGGGGTTAGATTCACCCCTCCACTTT | CASRPGQGLDSPLHF
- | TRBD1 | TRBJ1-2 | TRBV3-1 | TGTGCCAGCAGCCAAGATCTAACCGGGACAGAACTCTATGGCTACACCTTC | CASSQDLTGTELYGYTF
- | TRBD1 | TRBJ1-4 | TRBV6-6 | TGTGCCAGCAGAGTTACAGGGGGTCGTGAAAAACTGTTTTTT | CASRVTGGREKLFF
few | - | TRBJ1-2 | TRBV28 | TGTGCCAGCAGGAGGTCTGCGGTGTTCGACGGCTATGGCTACACCTTC | CASRRSAVFDGYGYTF
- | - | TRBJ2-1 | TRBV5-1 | TGCGCCAGCAGCTTGGGTGGACTCCTCGAGGGAAATGAGCAGTTCTTC | CASSLGGLLEGNEQFF
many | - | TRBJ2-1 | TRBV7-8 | TGTGCCAGCAGCCCCTCGCCGGGGGACTCCTACAATGAGCAGTTCTTC | CASSPSPGDSYNEQFF
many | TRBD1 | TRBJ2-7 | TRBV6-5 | TGTGCCAGCAGTTCTGTCACGGGACAGCGCTACGAGCAGTACTTC | CASSSVTGQRYEQYF
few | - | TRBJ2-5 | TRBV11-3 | TGTGCCAGCAGCCCCCATACAGGTTCCCAAGAGACCCAGTACTTC | CASSPHTGSQETQYF